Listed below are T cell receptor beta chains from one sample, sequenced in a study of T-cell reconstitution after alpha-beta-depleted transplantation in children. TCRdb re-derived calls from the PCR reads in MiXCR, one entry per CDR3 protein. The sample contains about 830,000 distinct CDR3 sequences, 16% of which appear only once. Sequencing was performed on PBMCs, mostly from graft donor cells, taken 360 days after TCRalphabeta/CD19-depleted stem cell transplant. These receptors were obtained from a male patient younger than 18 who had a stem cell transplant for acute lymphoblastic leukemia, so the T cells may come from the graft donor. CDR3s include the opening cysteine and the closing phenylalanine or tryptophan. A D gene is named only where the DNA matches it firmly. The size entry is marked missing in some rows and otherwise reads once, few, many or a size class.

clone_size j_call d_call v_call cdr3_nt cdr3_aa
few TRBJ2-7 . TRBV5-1 TGCGCCAGCAGCCACAGGGATCCCTACGAGCAGTACTTC CASSHRDPYEQYF
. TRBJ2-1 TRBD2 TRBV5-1 TGCGCCAGCATGGGTCGGGGACGGGAGGCAAGCTCCTACAATGAGCAGTTCTTC CASMGRGREASSYNEQFF
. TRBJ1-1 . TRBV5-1 TGCACCAGCGCCCCCACCACCGGTATCAACACTGAAGCTTTCTTT CTSAPTTGINTEAFF
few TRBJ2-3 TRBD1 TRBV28 TGTGCCTACCGGGACAGTCCCACAGATACGCAGTATTTT CAYRDSPTDTQYF
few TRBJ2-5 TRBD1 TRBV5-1 TGCGCCAGCGTTAAGACAGGGGGGACCCAGTACTTC CASVKTGGTQYF
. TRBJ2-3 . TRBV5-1 TGCGCCAGCCTGCCGGGCGGGAGCACAGATACGCAGTATTTT CASLPGGSTDTQYF
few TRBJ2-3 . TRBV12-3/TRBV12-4 TGTGCCAGCACCCCCTACTACACAGATACGCAGTATTTT CASTPYYTDTQYF
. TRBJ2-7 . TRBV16 TGTGCCAGCAGCCAACGGGGGAGATCGCACGAGCAGTACTTC CASSQRGRSHEQYF
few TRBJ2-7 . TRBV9 TGTGCCAGCAGCGTAGCTAGTGACTTTTACGAGCAGTACTTC CASSVASDFYEQYF
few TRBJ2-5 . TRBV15 TGTGCCACCAGCAGAGCACAGAGGGGTTGGGGGACCCAGTACTTC CATSRAQRGWGTQYF
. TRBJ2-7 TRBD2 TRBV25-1 TGTGCCAGCAGTGAATTACTAGCGGGAGAGCAGTACTTC CASSELLAGEQYF
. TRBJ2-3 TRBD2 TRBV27 TGTGCCAGCAGTTTAGGTAATAGCGGGAGCACAGATACGCAGTATTTT CASSLGNSGSTDTQYF
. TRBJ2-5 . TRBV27 TGTGCCAGCAGTTTCGTCAGGGCCCAGGGGGAGACCCAGTACTTC CASSFVRAQGETQYF
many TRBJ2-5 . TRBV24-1 TGTGCCACCAGTGACTCGTCGACAGCCCAAGAGACCCAGTACTTC CATSDSSTAQETQYF
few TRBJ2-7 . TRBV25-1 TGTGCCAGCAGTGAATCGAGGGCGGGATACGAGCAGTACTTC CASSESRAGYEQYF
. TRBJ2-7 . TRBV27 TGTGCCAGCGGTCCCTACCCCATAGGCTCCTACGAGCAGTACTTC CASGPYPIGSYEQYF
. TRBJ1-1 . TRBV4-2 TGTGCCAGCAGCCAAACCGCGGGGGGCACTGAAGCTTTCTTT CASSQTAGGTEAFF
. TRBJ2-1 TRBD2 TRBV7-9 TGTGCCAGCAGGATGCTCGGGACTAGCGACTACAATGAGCAGTTCTTC CASRMLGTSDYNEQFF
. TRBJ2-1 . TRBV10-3 TGTGCCATCAGTGTACAGCTCACTGCGGGTTACAATGAGCAGTTCTTC CAISVQLTAGYNEQFF
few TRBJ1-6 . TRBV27 TGTGCCAGCAGGGAGGGACTTCATTCACCCCTCCACTTT CASREGLHSPLHF
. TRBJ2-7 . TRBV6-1 TGTGCCAGCACCCCTGAGGGGGGAGGGTTATACGAGCAGTACTTC CASTPEGGGLYEQYF
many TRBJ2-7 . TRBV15 TGTGCCACCAGCAGAGATACGGACATGGGATGGTACGAGCAGTACTTC CATSRDTDMGWYEQYF
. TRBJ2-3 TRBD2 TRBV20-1 TGCAGTGCAGCCCCTCCTAGCGGGAGTCGGAAAGATACGCAGTATTTT CSAAPPSGSRKDTQYF
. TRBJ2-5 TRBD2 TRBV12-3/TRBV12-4 TGTGCCAGCAGTTTGTGGGGCGGGAGACAAGAGACCCAGTACTTC CASSLWGGRQETQYF
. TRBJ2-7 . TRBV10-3 TGTGCCATCAGTGGTATGGGCCGAACCTACGAGCAGTACTTC CAISGMGRTYEQYF
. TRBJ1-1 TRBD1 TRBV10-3 TGTGCCACGAAGGGGGCGAGGGTGAACACTGAAGCTTTCTTT CATKGARVNTEAFF
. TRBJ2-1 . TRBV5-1 TGCGCCAGCAGCTTGCGAGGGGGAAATGCGTACAATGAGCAGTTCTTC CASSLRGGNAYNEQFF
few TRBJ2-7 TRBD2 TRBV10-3 TGTGCCATCAGTGAAGGGTTGGCTAGCGGTACCTACGAGCAGTACTTC CAISEGLASGTYEQYF
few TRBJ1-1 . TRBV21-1 TGTGCCAGCAGCAGCCGGAACATGAACACTGAAGCTTTCTTT CASSSRNMNTEAFF
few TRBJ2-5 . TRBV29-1 TGCAGCGTTGTTCGGGGAGTGGGGGAGACCCAGTACTTC CSVVRGVGETQYF
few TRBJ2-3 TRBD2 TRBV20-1 TGCAGTGCTAGAGCCTTACTAGCGGGACTAGATACGCAGTATTTT CSARALLAGLDTQYF